This is a list of T cell receptor beta chains from one sample in a study of shared clonotypes between healthy human individuals. Assay: immunoSEQ multiplex PCR; the TCRdb copy retains only in-frame clones and omits some. The sample records about 1.1 million clones, about four fifths being singletons. Sequencing used memory CD4+ T cells from PBMCs. Receptor source: a man younger than 35 in good health. Some clones in this sample may be carry-over from other donors' samples. Both conserved end residues are part of each CDR3. The order of the fields is clone size, V gene, J gene, D gene, CDR3 protein, CDR3 DNA. The D gene is left open where the match is weak. The size field is filled for only some rows; it gives once, few, many or a size class.

clone_size: -; v_call: TRBV5-1; j_call: TRBJ2-2; d_call: -; cdr3_aa: CASSSSATGELFF; cdr3_nt: TGCGCCAGCAGCTCATCGGCCACCGGGGAGCTGTTTTTT
clone_size: -; v_call: TRBV5-1; j_call: TRBJ1-4; d_call: -; cdr3_aa: CASGPYSTNEKLFF; cdr3_nt: TGCGCCAGCGGACCTTACTCAACTAATGAAAAACTGTTTTTT
clone_size: -; v_call: TRBV7-9; j_call: TRBJ2-3; d_call: -; cdr3_aa: CASSIGAQGRTDTQYF; cdr3_nt: TGTGCCAGCAGCATAGGGGCCCAGGGCCGTACAGATACGCAGTATTTT
clone_size: -; v_call: TRBV18; j_call: TRBJ1-4; d_call: -; cdr3_aa: CASSLTQADEKLFF; cdr3_nt: TGTGCCAGCTCACTAACACAGGCGGACGAAAAACTGTTTTTT
clone_size: -; v_call: TRBV30; j_call: TRBJ2-6; d_call: -; cdr3_aa: CASSPGSYSGANVLTF; cdr3_nt: TGTGCCTCCTCCCCAGGCAGTTACTCTGGGGCCAACGTCCTGACTTTC
clone_size: -; v_call: TRBV9; j_call: TRBJ1-1; d_call: TRBD1; cdr3_aa: CASRRQGQSNTEAFF; cdr3_nt: TGTGCCAGCAGGCGACAGGGACAGAGCAACACTGAAGCTTTCTTT
clone_size: -; v_call: TRBV15; j_call: TRBJ2-7; d_call: -; cdr3_aa: CATSRGGQSYEQYF; cdr3_nt: TGTGCCACCAGCAGAGGCGGGCAGTCCTACGAGCAGTACTTC
clone_size: few; v_call: TRBV28; j_call: TRBJ1-2; d_call: -; cdr3_aa: CASRHPPGPVEGYTF; cdr3_nt: TGTGCCAGCAGACACCCGCCAGGACCCGTTGAAGGCTACACCTTC
clone_size: -; v_call: TRBV28; j_call: TRBJ1-5; d_call: TRBD1; cdr3_aa: CASSPGQLRQPQHF; cdr3_nt: TGTGCCAGCAGCCCGGGACAGTTACGTCAGCCCCAGCATTTT
clone_size: -; v_call: TRBV7-3; j_call: TRBJ1-5; d_call: -; cdr3_aa: CASTHHGQDQPQHF; cdr3_nt: TGTGCCAGCACCCATCACGGCCAGGATCAGCCCCAGCATTTT
clone_size: -; v_call: TRBV9; j_call: TRBJ2-3; d_call: -; cdr3_aa: CASSMIRTDTQYF; cdr3_nt: TGTGCCAGCAGCATGATAAGGACAGATACGCAGTATTTT
clone_size: -; v_call: TRBV5-1; j_call: TRBJ2-1; d_call: TRBD1; cdr3_aa: CASRATGGDYNEQFF; cdr3_nt: TGCGCCAGCAGAGCGACAGGGGGCGACTACAATGAGCAGTTCTTC
clone_size: -; v_call: TRBV5-1; j_call: TRBJ2-5; d_call: TRBD2; cdr3_aa: CASSLVRAGVWETQYF; cdr3_nt: TGCGCCAGCAGCTTGGTTCGCGCGGGAGTTTGGGAGACCCAGTACTTC
clone_size: -; v_call: TRBV30; j_call: TRBJ1-3; d_call: -; cdr3_aa: CAWTRVSGNTIYF; cdr3_nt: TGTGCCTGGACCAGGGTGTCTGGAAACACCATATATTTT
clone_size: few; v_call: TRBV9; j_call: TRBJ2-6; d_call: -; cdr3_aa: CASSVSGGPASGANVLTF; cdr3_nt: TGTGCCAGCAGCGTGAGTGGCGGGCCCGCCTCTGGGGCCAACGTCCTGACTTTC
clone_size: -; v_call: TRBV18; j_call: TRBJ1-1; d_call: TRBD1; cdr3_aa: CASSLYGQGQVEAFF; cdr3_nt: TGTGCCAGCTCACTATATGGACAGGGACAAGTGGAAGCTTTCTTT
clone_size: -; v_call: TRBV9; j_call: TRBJ2-7; d_call: TRBD2; cdr3_aa: CASSVGTSGALYEQYF; cdr3_nt: TGTGCCAGCAGCGTGGGGACTAGCGGGGCCCTGTACGAGCAGTACTTC
clone_size: -; v_call: TRBV25-1; j_call: TRBJ2-3; d_call: TRBD1; cdr3_aa: CASRRTGRHGVSDTQYF; cdr3_nt: TGTGCCAGCAGAAGGACAGGCCGACATGGGGTGTCGGATACGCAGTATTTT
clone_size: -; v_call: TRBV28; j_call: TRBJ1-2; d_call: TRBD1; cdr3_aa: CASSPGGPPGYTF; cdr3_nt: TGTGCCAGCAGCCCAGGGGGACCGCCCGGCTACACCTTC
clone_size: -; v_call: TRBV4-1; j_call: TRBJ2-3; d_call: -; cdr3_aa: CASSQVVSSLDTQYF; cdr3_nt: TGCGCCAGCAGCCAAGTGGTCTCCTCCTTAGATACGCAGTATTTT
clone_size: -; v_call: TRBV19; j_call: TRBJ1-1; d_call: -; cdr3_aa: CASSRWDTEAFF; cdr3_nt: TGTGCCAGTAGTCGTTGGGACACTGAAGCTTTCTTT
clone_size: once; v_call: TRBV11-2; j_call: TRBJ1-1; d_call: -; cdr3_aa: CASSPPVGLREAFF; cdr3_nt: TGTGCCAGCAGCCCCCCAGTCGGCCTGAGGGAAGCTTTCTTT
clone_size: -; v_call: TRBV11-2; j_call: TRBJ2-6; d_call: -; cdr3_aa: CASSFQPSGANVLTF; cdr3_nt: TGTGCCAGCAGCTTTCAACCCTCTGGGGCCAACGTCCTGACTTTC
clone_size: -; v_call: TRBV5-1; j_call: TRBJ2-2; d_call: -; cdr3_aa: CASSLASSANTGELFF; cdr3_nt: TGCGCCAGCAGCTTGGCGTCTAGCGCTAACACCGGGGAGCTGTTTTTT
clone_size: -; v_call: TRBV7-2; j_call: TRBJ2-1; d_call: -; cdr3_aa: CASSSTIVGEQFF; cdr3_nt: TGTGCCAGCAGCTCGACAATAGTTGGTGAGCAGTTCTTC
clone_size: -; v_call: TRBV25-1; j_call: TRBJ2-7; d_call: -; cdr3_aa: CASSRGRGYEQYF; cdr3_nt: TGTGCCAGCAGTAGAGGAAGGGGCTACGAGCAGTACTTC
clone_size: -; v_call: TRBV2; j_call: TRBJ2-7; d_call: TRBD1; cdr3_aa: CASRTGAVYEQYF; cdr3_nt: TGTGCCAGCAGGACAGGGGCTGTATACGAGCAGTACTTC
clone_size: -; v_call: TRBV18; j_call: TRBJ1-5; d_call: -; cdr3_aa: CASSPSNQPQHF; cdr3_nt: TGTGCCAGCTCACCATCAAATCAGCCCCAGCATTTT
clone_size: -; v_call: TRBV5-5; j_call: TRBJ1-4; d_call: TRBD1; cdr3_aa: CASSRPGTGNEKLFF; cdr3_nt: TGTGCCAGCAGTCGTCCCGGGACAGGGAACGAAAAACTGTTTTTT
clone_size: -; v_call: TRBV5-1; j_call: TRBJ2-5; d_call: TRBD2; cdr3_aa: CASRPSGRYQETQYF; cdr3_nt: TGCGCCAGCAGGCCGAGCGGGAGGTACCAAGAGACCCAGTACTTC
clone_size: -; v_call: TRBV6-1; j_call: TRBJ1-5; d_call: -; cdr3_aa: CASSEALAHQPQHF; cdr3_nt: TGTGCCAGCAGTGAAGCGCTGGCTCATCAGCCCCAGCATTTT
clone_size: few; v_call: TRBV5-5; j_call: TRBJ2-1; d_call: -; cdr3_aa: CASSLATTSYNEQFF; cdr3_nt: TGTGCCAGCAGCTTGGCGACTACCTCCTACAATGAGCAGTTCTTC
clone_size: -; v_call: TRBV29-1; j_call: TRBJ1-1; d_call: -; cdr3_aa: CSGAFSALNTEAFF; cdr3_nt: TGCAGCGGCGCTTTCTCCGCATTGAACACTGAAGCTTTCTTT
clone_size: -; v_call: TRBV18; j_call: TRBJ2-5; d_call: -; cdr3_aa: CASSPLQIGETQYF; cdr3_nt: TGTGCCAGCTCACCGCTACAGATAGGGGAGACCCAGTACTTC
clone_size: -; v_call: TRBV6-1; j_call: TRBJ2-5; d_call: -; cdr3_aa: CASGRDGQETQYF; cdr3_nt: TGTGCCAGCGGCCGGGACGGCCAAGAGACCCAGTACTTC
clone_size: many; v_call: TRBV28; j_call: TRBJ2-2; d_call: TRBD1; cdr3_aa: CASSPSPGQALYYNTGELFF; cdr3_nt: TGTGCCAGCAGCCCGTCCCCCGGACAGGCCCTTTATTACAACACCGGGGAGCTGTTTTTT
clone_size: -; v_call: TRBV28; j_call: TRBJ2-3; d_call: TRBD1; cdr3_aa: CASTPAGTGGEDTQYF; cdr3_nt: TGTGCCAGCACCCCGGCCGGGACAGGGGGTGAGGATACGCAGTATTTT
clone_size: once; v_call: TRBV30; j_call: TRBJ2-1; d_call: -; cdr3_aa: CAWSVQGRNEQFF; cdr3_nt: TGTGCCTGGAGTGTACAGGGTCGCAATGAGCAGTTCTTC
clone_size: few; v_call: TRBV27; j_call: TRBJ2-7; d_call: -; cdr3_aa: CASSFFRGGSYEQYF; cdr3_nt: TGTGCCAGCAGTTTTTTTCGGGGAGGCTCCTACGAGCAGTACTTC
clone_size: -; v_call: TRBV5-1; j_call: TRBJ2-3; d_call: -; cdr3_aa: CASSLPGGRNTDTQYF; cdr3_nt: TGCGCCAGCAGCTTGCCCGGGGGGCGGAACACAGATACGCAGTATTTT
clone_size: -; v_call: TRBV10-3; j_call: TRBJ2-7; d_call: -; cdr3_aa: CAISGGSLYEQYF; cdr3_nt: TGTGCCATCAGTGGCGGCAGCCTCTACGAGCAGTACTTC